One and the same sample provided the 21 T cell receptor beta chains below, sequenced in a study of T cell responses to AZD1222 COVID-19 vaccine. Repertoires were generated with immunoSEQ multiplex PCR, while TCRdb's copy carries only in-frame clones and drops some. The data show around 190,000 clones, approximately 86% seen once. Sample: peripheral blood, taken on day 0 of AZD1222 vaccination. Receptor source: an adult in good health.

The chain is built from TRBV15 and TRBJ1-2, with 11 bases fitting TRBD1. The V and J ends lost 4 bases and 4 bases, in that order; junction bases with no gene match: 5. The CDR3 runs to 15 residues. CDR1 LNHNV and CDR2 YYDKDF come from the germline V gene (reference sequence). In DNA form, the CDR3 reads TGTGCCACCAGCATCGGGACAGGGGGGACCTATGGCTACACCTTC. Its protein is CATSIGTGGTYGYTF.

This chain connects TRBV2 to TRBJ2-7; perhaps D is TRBD1 or TRBD2 (7 bases each). The CDR3 extends over 17 amino acids. CDR1 and CDR2 from the germline V gene are SNHLY and FYNNEI. The V end lost 7 bases, the J end lost 0 bases, and 22 bases lay between the germline ends. The CDR3 region has the DNA TGTGCCAGCATAAAAGGGGGAGCGGGACAGAACTCCTACGAGCAGTACTTC. As protein: CASIKGGAGQNSYEQYF.

This clone was observed a handful of times. V is TRBV7-9 and J is TRBJ1-2, with unresolved D. V was clipped by 1 base and J by 8 bases, with 11 bases between them. Germline V gene sequence: CDR1 SEHNR, CDR2 FQNEAQ (reference sequence). This CDR3 is 13 amino acids long. CDR3 DNA: TGTGCCAGCAGCTTAGTTTCAATCCCCGGCTACACCTTC. Translation gives CASSLVSIPGYTF.

This chain uses TRBV25-1 with TRBJ2-5; 16 nucleotides agree with TRBD2. The CDR3 length is 15 residues. Unmatched junction bases numbered 0, after V lost 3 bases and J lost 5 bases. The germline CDR1 and CDR2 sequences are MGHDK and SYGVNS. Here the CDR3 reads CASSEGLAGGETQYF. CDR3 bases: TGTGCCAGCAGTGAGGGACTAGCGGGAGGGGAGACCCAGTACTTC.

This chain links TRBV4-1 with TRBJ1-5; D gene ambiguous. Trimming shortened V by 0 bases and J by 1 base, and 4 bases separated the two germline ends. CDR3 length equals 14 residues. In germline, CDR1 is MGHRA, CDR2 YSYEKL. This chain's CDR3 is CASSQESSNQPQHF. CDR3 in DNA: TGCGCCAGCAGCCAAGAGTCCAGCAATCAGCCCCAGCATTTT.

CDR3 nucleotide sequence: TGTGCCAGCAGTGAATTTGGGGGCGGTGGCTACACCTTC. It yields the protein CASSEFGGGGYTF. The J gene is TRBJ1-2, the V gene TRBV6-1; D perhaps matches TRBD1 (6 bases). CDR3 size: 13 residues. Germline V gene data show CDR1 as MNHNS and CDR2 as SASEGT. The V end lost 2 bases, the J end lost 7 bases, and 11 bases lay between the germline ends.

The DNA for the CDR3 is TGTGCCAGCAGTTACGTGTCTAGCGCCTCCTACGAGCAGTACTTC. This gives the protein CASSYVSSASYEQYF. This rearrangement joins TRBV6-2 or TRBV6-3 to TRBJ2-7; perhaps TRBD2 as D (6 bases). V was cut by 2 bases and J by 0 bases, with 11 bases left in between. Germline values: CDR1 MNHEY, CDR2 SVGEGT. The CDR3 runs to 15 residues.

The genes are TRBV7-9 and TRBJ2-7; the match to TRBD1 covers 8 bases. V lost 1 base to trimming and J lost 5 bases; unmatched junction nucleotides: 10. Germline values: CDR1 SEHNR, CDR2 FQNEAQ (reference sequence). CDR3 length: 16 residues. The CDR3: CASSLGGRGLKNEQYF. The CDR3 region has the DNA TGTGCCAGCAGCTTAGGGGGCAGGGGGCTGAAGAACGAGCAGTACTTC.

This clone has just one count. The V call is TRBV19, the J call TRBJ1-6; the match to TRBD1 covers 8 bases. The CDR3 extends over 14 amino acids. J gave up 8 bases and V 10 bases, and 10 bases lay outside the gene matches. CDR1 and CDR2 (germline): LNHDA, SQIVND (reference sequence). The CDR3 reads CATTSGTGDSPLHF. In nucleotides, the CDR3 is TGTGCCACAACATCTGGGACAGGAGATTCACCCCTCCACTTT. The full variable domain, in which reference TRBV19 and TRBJ1-6 provide the parts outside the CDR3, is DGGITQSPKYLFRKEGQNVTLSCEQNLNHDAMYWYRQDPGQGLRLIYYSQIVNDFQKGDIAEGYSVSREKKESFPLTVTSAQKNPTAFYLCATTSGTGDSPLHFGNGTRLTVT.

V gene TRBV27 combines with J gene TRBJ2-7, with 10 positions matching TRBD1. The CDR3 runs to 15 residues. CDR1 is MNHEY and CDR2 is SMNVEV in the germline V gene (reference sequence). The V segment lost 0 bases and the J segment 5 bases; nucleotides outside the gene matches: 4. CDR3 sequence reads: CASSLSGTGVHEQYF. The CDR3 DNA follows: TGTGCCAGCAGTTTATCTGGGACAGGGGTCCACGAGCAGTACTTC.

CDR3 sequence (DNA): TGTGCCAGCAGTTCCCAGGGTTTTGGCTACACCTTC. It encodes CASSSQGFGYTF. V and J are TRBV28 and TRBJ1-2; maybe TRBD1 (5 bases). CDR1 is MDHEN and CDR2 is SYDVKM in the germline V gene. CDR3 length: 12 amino acids. Trimming shortened V by 4 bases and J by 7 bases, and 10 bases separated the two germline ends.

The chain joins TRBV27 to TRBJ1-1; D perhaps matches TRBD1 (6 bases). This CDR3 is 17 amino acids long. Trimming pared 5 bases from V and 0 bases from J, leaving 19 bases between. CDR1 MNHEY and CDR2 SMNVEV come from the germline V gene (reference sequence). The DNA for the CDR3 is TGTGCCAGCAGTCCCTCCCCATGGGGACACATGAACACTGAAGCTTTCTTT. It codes for CASSPSPWGHMNTEAFF.

The CDR3 region has the DNA TGTGCCAGCAGTTACGGAGGGACAGGACCGGAAGCTTTCTTT. As protein: CASSYGGTGPEAFF. The chain links TRBV6-5 to TRBJ1-1; 8 positions agree with TRBD1. The CDR3 is 14 amino acids. Trimming at V came to 2 bases and at J to 8 bases, leaving 7 bases not matched to a gene. Germline V lookup: CDR1 MNHEY, CDR2 SVGAGI.

V is TRBV6-1 and J is TRBJ1-1; 8 positions match TRBD1. CDR1 MNHNS and CDR2 SASEGT come from the germline V gene. The trim removed 3 bases at V and 6 bases at J, leaving 3 bases unmatched. The length of the CDR3 is 13 residues. CDR3 coding DNA: TGTGCCAGCAGTGATCAGGGGGCCGCTGAAGCTTTCTTT. Translated: CASSDQGAAEAFF.

The chain employs TRBV5-5 and TRBJ1-5; weak D call: TRBD1 (5 bases). Germline V gene sequence: CDR1 SGHKS, CDR2 YYEKEE (reference sequence). The length of the CDR3 is 14 residues. The V end lost 7 bases, the J end lost 2 bases, and 13 bases lay between the germline ends. Here the CDR3 reads CASSTVWGNQPQHF. CDR3 DNA sequence: TGTGCCAGCTCGACAGTGTGGGGCAATCAGCCCCAGCATTTT.

The rearrangement joins TRBV19 to TRBJ1-5; no definite D call. CDR1 is LNHDA and CDR2 is SQIVND in the germline V gene (reference sequence). This CDR3 is 16 amino acids long. Trimming removed 4 bases from V and 7 bases from J, with 20 bases in between. The CDR3 loop reads CASSKGGEQFTQPQHF. CDR3 nucleotide sequence: TGTGCCAGTAGTAAAGGTGGTGAACAGTTTACGCAGCCCCAGCATTTT.

The chain recombines TRBV2 with TRBJ1-3; 9 positions agree with TRBD1. V was clipped by 8 bases and J by 2 bases; unmatched bases: 16. Germline-derived CDR1 and CDR2 are SNHLY and FYNNEI. This CDR3 is built from 18 residues. The CDR3 loop reads CASSITGTGSRTGNTIYF. CDR3 in DNA: TGTGCCAGCTCGATAACCGGGACAGGGTCGCGGACTGGAAACACCATATATTTT. Looking up the rest from reference TRBV2 and TRBJ1-3 gives the full variable domain: EPEVTQTPSHQVTQMGQEVILRCVPISNHLYFYWYRQILGQKVEFLVSFYNNEISEKSEIFDDQFSVERPDGSNFTLKIRSTKLEDSAMYFCASSITGTGSRTGNTIYFGEGSWLTVV.

The chain carries TRBV3-1 (or the pseudogene TRBV3-2) and TRBJ1-6; D remains ambiguous. CDR1 and CDR2 (germline): LGHDT, YNNKEL (reference sequence). Trimming cost V 0 bases and J 9 bases, with 15 bases left between them. The CDR3 extends over 16 amino acids. CDR3: CASSQDPDGFFSPLHF. The CDR3 DNA reads TGTGCCAGCAGCCAAGATCCGGACGGTTTTTTTTCACCCCTCCACTTT.

The V and J genes are TRBV15 and TRBJ1-3; D ambiguous. Germline V gives CDR1 LNHNV, CDR2 YYDKDF (reference sequence). Trimming removed 1 base from V and 7 bases from J, with 14 bases in between. This CDR3 comprises 15 residues. The DNA of the CDR3 is TGTGCCACCAGCAGAGCGGCAGTCCTCGGGAACACCATATATTTT. It yields the protein CATSRAAVLGNTIYF. Drawing the rest from reference TRBV15 and TRBJ1-3, the complete variable domain is DAMVIQNPRYQVTQFGKPVTLSCSQTLNHNVMYWYQQKSSQAPKLLFHYYDKDFNNEADTPDNFQSRRPNTSFCFLDIRSPGLGDTAMYLCATSRAAVLGNTIYFGEGSWLTVV.

V usage is TRBV7-3 and J usage is TRBJ2-1, with TRBD2 identical over 9 bases. This CDR3 has 16 amino acids. J was trimmed by 8 bases and V by 2 bases; bases with no gene match: 10. CDR1 SGHTA and CDR2 FQGTGA come from the germline V gene. The DNA of the CDR3 is TGTGCCAGCAGCTTAGCGCTAGCGGGACCCGTGGATGAGCAGTTCTTC. This translates into CASSLALAGPVDEQFF. Full variable domain (rest looked up from reference TRBV7-3 and TRBJ2-1): GAGVSQTPSNKVTEKGKYVELRCDPISGHTALYWYRQSLGQGPEFLIYFQGTGAADDSGLPNDRFFAVRPEGSVSTLKIQRTERGDSAVYLCASSLALAGPVDEQFFGPGTRLTVL.

The gene calls are TRBV7-9 and TRBJ2-7; D not resolved. Germline-derived CDR1 and CDR2 are SEHNR and FQNEAQ (reference sequence). Trimming cost V 5 bases and J 1 base, with 12 bases left between them. The CDR3 totals 14 residues. DNA for the CDR3: TGTGCCAGCAGCCGGGTGGACCCTTCCTACGAGCAGTACTTC. Translated, it gives CASSRVDPSYEQYF.